This TCR beta chain is drawn from a study of fetal regulatory T cell absence and autoimmunity. The assay was immunoSEQ multiplex PCR, and TCRdb's table has in-frame clones only and misses some. The data contain some 46,000 clones, around 83% of them singletons. The specimen sequenced was cord blood. This receptor was identified in a newborn boy with IPEX syndrome.

CDR3 bases: TGTGCCAGCAGCCAGCTAACAGGGGGCACTGAAGCTTTCTTT. The encoded protein is CASSQLTGGTEAFF. V and J are TRBV7-9 and TRBJ1-1; 8 bases map to TRBD1. This CDR3 spans 14 amino acids. V lost 5 bases and J lost 4; bases outside the gene matches: 6. Germline values: CDR1 SEHNR, CDR2 FQNEAQ (reference sequence).